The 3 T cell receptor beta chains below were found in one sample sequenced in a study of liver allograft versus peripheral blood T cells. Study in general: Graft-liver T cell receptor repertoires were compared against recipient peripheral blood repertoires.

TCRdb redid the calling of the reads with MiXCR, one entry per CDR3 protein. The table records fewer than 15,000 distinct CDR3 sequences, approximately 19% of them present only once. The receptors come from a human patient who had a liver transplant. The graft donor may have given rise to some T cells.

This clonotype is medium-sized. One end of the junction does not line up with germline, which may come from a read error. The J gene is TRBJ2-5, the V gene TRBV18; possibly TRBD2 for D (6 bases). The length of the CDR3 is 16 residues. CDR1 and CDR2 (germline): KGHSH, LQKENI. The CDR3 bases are TGTGCCAGCTCACGACTGACCGGGACTTTAAGAGAGGCCCAGTACTTC. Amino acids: CASSRLTGTLREAQYF.

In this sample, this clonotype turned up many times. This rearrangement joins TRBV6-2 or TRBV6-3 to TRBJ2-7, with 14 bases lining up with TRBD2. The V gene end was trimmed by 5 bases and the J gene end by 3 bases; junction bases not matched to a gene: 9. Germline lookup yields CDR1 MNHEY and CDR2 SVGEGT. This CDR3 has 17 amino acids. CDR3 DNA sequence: TGTGCCAGCAGTCGTTCGACTAGCGGGAGGGTGCGCTACGAGCAGTACTTC. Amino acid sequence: CASSRSTSGRVRYEQYF.

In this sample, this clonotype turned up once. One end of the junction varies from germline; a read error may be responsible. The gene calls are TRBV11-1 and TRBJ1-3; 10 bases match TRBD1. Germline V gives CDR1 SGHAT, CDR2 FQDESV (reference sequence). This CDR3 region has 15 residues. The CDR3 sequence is CASSRDRGFGITIYF. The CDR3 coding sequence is TGTGCCAGCAGCCGGGACAGGGGCTTTGGAATCACCATATATTTT.